The 14 T cell receptor beta chains below all came from one sample that was sequenced in a study of cytotoxic CD8 clonotypes in ibrutinib-treated CLL. Assay used: immunoSEQ multiplex PCR; TCRdb lists only in-frame clones, some missing. The sample lists around 200,000 clones; 75% to 85% were seen once. Sequencing used PBMCs, obtained after 12 months of ibrutinib treatment. Every receptor here comes from a human donor with chronic lymphocytic leukemia.

Ten or more counts support this clone. The V call is TRBV28, the J call TRBJ2-5; possible D gene TRBD2, 5 bases. The CDR3 covers 15 residues. The V and J ends lost 2 bases and 2 bases respectively, with 12 bases between them. CDR1 and CDR2 from the germline V gene are MDHEN and SYDVKM. The CDR3 sequence: CASSLGRASQETQYF. The CDR3 bases are TGTGCCAGCAGTTTAGGGCGGGCCTCACAAGAGACCCAGTACTTC.

This clone came up once. This rearrangement joins TRBV2 to TRBJ2-3; 10 nucleotides line up with TRBD1. Germline CDR1 reads SNHLY; CDR2 reads FYNNEI. After removal of 6 bases from V and 6 bases from J, the junction contained 9 bases not matched to a gene. The CDR3 sequence is 15 residues long. The CDR3 sequence is CASRERQGALDTQYF. The CDR3 DNA sequence: TGTGCCAGCAGGGAACGACAGGGGGCATTGGATACGCAGTATTTT.

The V gene is TRBV6-5, the J gene TRBJ1-1; D is undetermined. This CDR3 comprises 13 residues. Trimming pared 6 bases from V and 1 base from J, leaving 9 bases between. Germline CDR1 MNHEY, CDR2 SVGAGI. CDR3 amino acids: CASSLGPNTEAFF. The CDR3 bases are TGTGCCAGCAGCCTTGGACCGAACACTGAAGCTTTCTTT.

V usage is TRBV10-3 and J usage is TRBJ1-5; D gene uncertain. The germline gives CDR1 ENHRY, CDR2 SYGVKD. This CDR3 has 13 residues. Deletions cut 4 bases from V and 1 base from J, with 5 bases between. CDR3 DNA sequence: TGTGCCATCAGTGCCGGCAGCAATCAGCCCCAGCATTTT. Its protein is CAISAGSNQPQHF.

J is TRBJ2-1 and V is TRBV7-9; tentatively, D is TRBD2 (5 bases). The V end lost 5 bases, the J end lost 0 bases, and 14 bases lay between the germline ends. The germline CDR1 and CDR2 sequences are SEHNR and FQNEAQ (reference sequence). The CDR3 totals 16 residues. CDR3: CASSRRAELSYNEQFF. The DNA for the CDR3 is TGTGCCAGCAGCCGACGAGCGGAACTCTCCTACAATGAGCAGTTCTTC.

The chain couples TRBV7-2 to TRBJ1-5; perhaps TRBD1 as D (5 bases). V lost 1 base and J 4 bases, leaving 11 bases between the germline ends. The CDR3 covers 15 residues. CDR1 is SGHTA, CDR2 FQGNSA, per germline. For the CDR3, the DNA is TGTGCCAGCAGCTTAGGGGGGTGGGGTAATCAGCCCCAGCATTTT. Protein: CASSLGGWGNQPQHF.

The CDR3 bases are TGTGCCAGCAGTTACTCGGGACAGACTGGAAACACCATATATTTT. Translating it yields CASSYSGQTGNTIYF. This rearrangement joins TRBV6-6 to TRBJ1-3, with 7 nucleotides matching TRBD1. The germline gives CDR1 MNHNY, CDR2 SVGAGI (reference sequence). The V gene end was trimmed by 0 bases and the J gene end by 2 bases; junction bases not matched to a gene: 1. This CDR3 spans 15 amino acids.

For the CDR3, the DNA is TGTGCCAGCAGCTTTCTGCTGGGACTAGCGGGACCGAACACCGGGGAGCTGTTTTTT. It codes for CASSFLLGLAGPNTGELFF. The chain recombines TRBV7-8 with TRBJ2-2; 13 positions match TRBD2. Germline lookup yields CDR1 SGHVS and CDR2 FQNEAQ. J gave up 0 bases and V 3 bases, and 7 bases lay outside the gene matches. The CDR3 is 19 amino acids. The complete variable domain, with remaining parts taken from reference TRBV7-8 and TRBJ2-2, reads GAGVSQSPRYKVAKRGQDVALRCDPISGHVSLFWYQQALGQGPEFLTYFQNEAQLDKSGLPSDRFFAERPEGSVSTLKIQRTQQEDSAVYLCASSFLLGLAGPNTGELFFGEGSRLTVL.

The V and J genes are TRBV29-1 and TRBJ2-3, with D unresolved. Looked up from germline, CDR1 is SQVTM and CDR2 is ANQGSEA. CDR3 size: 10 residues. Between the trimmed V and J ends, which lost 4 bases and 5 bases, there was a span of 4 bases. The CDR3 nucleotides are TGCAGCGTTGGGGGAGATACGCAGTATTTT. Amino acids: CSVGGDTQYF.

In DNA form, the CDR3 reads TGTGCCAGCACCGGAGCGGGGACAGGGTCGGGCACTGAAGCTTTCTTT. Translating gives CASTGAGTGSGTEAFF. V and J are TRBV2 and TRBJ1-1; 9 nucleotides align to TRBD1. This CDR3 has 16 amino acids. The germline gives CDR1 SNHLY, CDR2 FYNNEI. V trimming: 7 bases; J trimming: 4 bases; junction bases outside the gene matches: 13.

The chain is built from TRBV6-1 and TRBJ2-7; D is perhaps TRBD2 (5 bases). V was trimmed by 11 bases and J by 1 base, leaving 12 bases between them. The CDR3 has 12 residues. Per the germline V gene, CDR1 is MNHNS and CDR2 is SASEGT. The CDR3 nucleotides are TGTGCCGGGAGCACCTCATCCTACGAGCAGTACTTC. This encodes CAGSTSSYEQYF.

This chain uses TRBV11-2 with TRBJ1-1; D is unresolved. CDR3 length equals 15 residues. Germline CDR1 is SGHAT and CDR2 is FQNNGV. The V gene lost 4 bases and the J gene lost 1 base, with 13 bases spanning the gap. The CDR3 reads CASSSSGSANTEAFF. The CDR3, as DNA: TGTGCCAGCAGCTCGTCCGGATCGGCGAACACTGAAGCTTTCTTT.

This sequence joins TRBV18 and TRBJ2-7, with 10 nucleotides matching TRBD2. Germline lookup yields CDR1 KGHSH and CDR2 LQKENI. V shed 4 bases and J 6 bases; nucleotides not matched to a gene: 6. This CDR3 region has 14 residues. The CDR3 nucleotides read TGTGCCAGCTCACGGCAGCGGGAGGGTAGCGAGCAGTACTTC. Protein sequence: CASSRQREGSEQYF.

The rearrangement links TRBV2 to TRBJ2-1; D is unclear. Germline loops: CDR1 SNHLY, CDR2 FYNNEI. The CDR3 is made up of 12 amino acids. With 7 bases removed from V and 4 bases from J, the gap between germline ends came to 8 bases. The CDR3 DNA is TGTGCCAGCAATCAAGTATACAATGAGCAGTTCTTC. Its translation: CASNQVYNEQFF.